This TCR beta chain stems from a study of blood T cell repertoires in COVID-19. Study-level information: PBMCs, B-cell-depleted T cells, or T cells were the source of the cDNA or gDNA that made up the material.

The CDR3 spans 14 residues. Germline CDR1 MDHEN, CDR2 SYDVKM. J was trimmed by 6 bases and V by 3 bases; bases with no gene match: 6. Original data processing: Estimated nucleated cell counts came from reference gene primer amplification. Data came from immunoSEQ multiplex PCR; TCRdb stores just in-frame clones and leaves some out. V, J and clone size reflect that table, while D and trimming were determined from the DNA. The sample has 25,000 to 30,000 clones, 93% seen once. This sequence originates from a woman in her seventies with COVID-19, enrolled during active disease. The gene calls are TRBV28 and TRBJ2-3, with 7 positions matching TRBD2. Sequencing was done on a sample of peripheral blood. The chain's CDR3 is CASSFGDYRDTQYF. CDR3 bases: TGTGCCAGCAGTTTTGGGGACTATCGGGATACGCAGTATTTT.